A single sample gave rise to the 8 T cell receptor beta chains below, sequenced in a study of blood T cell repertoires in COVID-19. Clones were read by immunoSEQ multiplex PCR, and TCRdb kept only the in-frame ones, dropping some. The table records some 250,000 clones, roughly 88% of them present only once. The sample comprised peripheral blood. The receptors were gathered from a woman in her twenties or thirties with acute or convalescent COVID-19.

This chain joins TRBV6-5 and TRBJ1-4; 8 nucleotides agree with TRBD1. CDR1 is MNHEY, CDR2 SVGAGI, per germline. This CDR3 is 15 amino acids long. V shed 2 bases, J shed 7 bases, and the junction held 6 bases outside the gene matches. Written as DNA, the CDR3 is TGTGCCAGCAGTTACGGACAGGGTCTAATTGAAAAACTGTTTTTT. Amino acid sequence: CASSYGQGLIEKLFF.

The chain uses TRBV30 and TRBJ1-2; maybe TRBD1 (6 bases). The CDR3 consists of 13 residues. The germline V gene has CDR1 GTSNPN and CDR2 SVGIG (reference sequence). V lost 1 base and J 4 bases, leaving 10 bases between the germline ends. CDR3 coding DNA: TGTGCCTGGAGTGACGGGACATTCTATGGCTACACCTTC. This encodes CAWSDGTFYGYTF.

The V and J genes are TRBV6-5 and TRBJ2-7; 9 bases match TRBD2. V shed 5 bases, J shed 2 bases, and the junction held 4 bases outside the gene matches. Germline V gene lookup returns CDR1 MNHEY and CDR2 SVGAGI. The CDR3 runs 14 residues. The CDR3 DNA reads TGTGCCAGCAGTCAAAGCGGGGGGCCCTACGAGCAGTACTTC. Translated: CASSQSGGPYEQYF.

The rearrangement links TRBV12-5 to TRBJ1-4; 9 bases are a match to TRBD1. Germline CDR1 LGHNT, CDR2 FRNRAP. V shed 1 base, J shed 7 bases, and the junction held 7 bases outside the gene matches. This CDR3 comprises 16 residues. CDR3 region: CASGLASGQGSEKLFF. CDR3 DNA: TGTGCTAGTGGTTTGGCCTCGGGACAGGGAAGTGAAAAACTGTTTTTT.

J is TRBJ2-1 and V is TRBV6-2 or TRBV6-3, with 10 bases fitting TRBD1. The CDR3 totals 15 residues. Germline assignment: CDR1 MNHEY and CDR2 SVGEGT. Unmatched junction bases numbered 0, after V lost 4 bases and J lost 0 bases. In nucleotides, the CDR3 is TGTGCCAGCAGTTGGACAGGGGGCTCCTACAATGAGCAGTTCTTC. Translation gives CASSWTGGSYNEQFF.

The chain is built from TRBV5-5 and TRBJ1-1; 7 nucleotides agree with TRBD1. Germline V lookup: CDR1 SGHKS, CDR2 YYEKEE (reference sequence). The J segment lost 1 base and the V segment lost 0 bases, leaving 9 bases of the junction unmatched. The CDR3 covers 17 residues. Here the CDR3 reads CASSLVGHYRGNTEAFF. In DNA form, the CDR3 reads TGTGCCAGCAGCTTGGTTGGGCATTACAGGGGGAACACTGAAGCTTTCTTT.

The chain carries TRBV25-1 and TRBJ2-6; D unclear. Germline CDR1 is MGHDK and CDR2 is SYGVNS. This CDR3 comprises 16 residues. Trimming pared 1 base from V and 0 bases from J, leaving 7 bases between. Here the CDR3 reads CASSEFSGSGANVLTF. The CDR3 DNA reads TGTGCCAGCAGTGAATTTTCAGGCTCTGGGGCCAACGTCCTGACTTTC.

The chain employs TRBV7-2 and TRBJ2-1; D is undetermined. CDR1 is SGHTA, CDR2 FQGNSA, per germline. V lost 2 bases and J lost 0, with 8 bases in between. This CDR3 has 15 residues. The DNA for the CDR3 is TGTGCCAGCAGCTTAAGCCGGAGCTCCTACAATGAGCAGTTCTTC. Translating gives CASSLSRSSYNEQFF.